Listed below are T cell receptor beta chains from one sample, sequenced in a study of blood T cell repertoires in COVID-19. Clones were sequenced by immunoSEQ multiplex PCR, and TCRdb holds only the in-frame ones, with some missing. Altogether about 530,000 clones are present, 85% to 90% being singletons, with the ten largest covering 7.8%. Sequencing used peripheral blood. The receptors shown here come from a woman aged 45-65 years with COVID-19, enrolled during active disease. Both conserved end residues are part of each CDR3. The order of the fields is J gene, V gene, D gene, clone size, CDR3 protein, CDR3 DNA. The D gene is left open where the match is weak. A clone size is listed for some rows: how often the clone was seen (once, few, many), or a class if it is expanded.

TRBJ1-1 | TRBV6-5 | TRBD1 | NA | CASFIGGQKNTEAFF | TGTGCCAGCTTTATAGGGGGACAGAAGAACACTGAAGCTTTCTTT
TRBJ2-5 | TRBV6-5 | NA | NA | CASSYSEGRETQYF | TGTGCCAGCAGTTACTCGGAGGGGCGGGAGACCCAGTACTTC
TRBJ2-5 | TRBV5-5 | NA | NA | CASSHAGGRGETQYF | TGTGCCAGCAGCCACGCCGGGGGACGTGGAGAGACCCAGTACTTC
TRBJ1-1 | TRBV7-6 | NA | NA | CASSVNMNTEAFF | TGTGCCAGCAGCGTCAACATGAACACTGAAGCTTTCTTT
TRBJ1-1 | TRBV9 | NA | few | CASSAGVNTEAFF | TGTGCCAGCAGCGCGGGAGTGAACACTGAAGCTTTCTTT
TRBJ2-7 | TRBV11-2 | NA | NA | CASSFSQFEDEQYF | TGTGCCAGCAGCTTTTCGCAGTTTGAGGACGAGCAGTACTTC
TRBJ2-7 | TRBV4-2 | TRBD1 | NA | CASSQADRASSYEQYF | TGTGCCAGCAGCCAAGCTGACAGGGCGTCCTCCTACGAGCAGTACTTC
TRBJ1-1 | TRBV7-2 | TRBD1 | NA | CASSPTGVINTEAFF | TGTGCCAGCAGCCCCACAGGGGTTATCAACACTGAAGCTTTCTTT
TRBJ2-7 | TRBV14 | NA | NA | CASSRQNSYEQYF | TGTGCCAGCAGCCGACAGAATTCCTACGAGCAGTACTTC
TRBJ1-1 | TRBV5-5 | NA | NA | CASSLSQGMNTEAFF | TGTGCCAGCAGCCTATCCCAGGGGATGAACACTGAAGCTTTCTTT
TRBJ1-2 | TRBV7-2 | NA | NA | CASSPGGAGKWVDYGYTF | TGTGCCAGCAGCCCGGGAGGGGCAGGGAAGTGGGTCGATTATGGCTACACCTTC
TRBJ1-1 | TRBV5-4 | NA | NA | CASSLDPTGEAFF | TGTGCCAGCAGCTTAGACCCTACCGGAGAGGCTTTCTTT
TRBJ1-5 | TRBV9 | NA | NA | CASSLGEGIYQPQHF | TGTGCCAGCAGCCTAGGGGAGGGTATCTATCAGCCCCAGCATTTT
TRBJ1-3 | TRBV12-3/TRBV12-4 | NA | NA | CASSRRDLDTIYF | TGTGCCAGCAGTCGTCGGGATCTGGACACCATATATTTT
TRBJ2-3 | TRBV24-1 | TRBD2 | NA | CATSEQAGVGTDTQYF | TGTGCCACCAGTGAACAAGCGGGGGTCGGGACAGATACGCAGTATTTT
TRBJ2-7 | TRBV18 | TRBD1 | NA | CASSPMGQVKDEQYF | TGTGCCAGCTCACCCATGGGACAGGTGAAGGACGAGCAGTACTTC
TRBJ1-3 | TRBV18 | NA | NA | CASSPGRSSSGNTIYF | TGTGCCAGCTCACCGGGGCGGAGCAGCTCTGGAAACACCATATATTTT
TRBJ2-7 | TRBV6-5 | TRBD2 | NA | CASSLRGAVIFYEQYF | TGTGCCAGCAGTTTGCGGGGGGCCGTTATTTTCTACGAGCAGTACTTC
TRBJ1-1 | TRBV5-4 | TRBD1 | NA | CASSPWTGANTEAFF | TGTGCCAGCAGCCCATGGACAGGGGCAAACACTGAAGCTTTCTTT
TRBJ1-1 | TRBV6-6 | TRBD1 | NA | CASSYGDRGTEAFF | TGTGCCAGCAGTTACGGGGACAGGGGTACTGAAGCTTTCTTT
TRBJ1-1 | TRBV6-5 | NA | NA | CASRGGPNTEAFF | TGTGCCAGCAGGGGGGGTCCGAACACTGAAGCTTTCTTT
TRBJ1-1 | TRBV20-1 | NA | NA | CSASRVRDTEAFF | TGCAGTGCCAGTAGGGTGAGGGACACTGAAGCTTTCTTT
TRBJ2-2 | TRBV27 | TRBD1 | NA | CASSLGQVVAGELFF | TGTGCCAGCAGTTTGGGACAGGTCGTTGCCGGGGAGCTGTTTTTT
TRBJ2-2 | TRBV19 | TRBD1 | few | CASRATDRGTGELFF | TGTGCCAGTAGGGCTACGGACAGGGGCACCGGGGAGCTGTTTTTT
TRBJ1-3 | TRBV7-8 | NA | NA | CASSSQEADGNTIYF | TGTGCCAGCAGCTCGCAGGAGGCAGACGGAAACACCATATATTTT
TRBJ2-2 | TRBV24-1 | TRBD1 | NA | CATSEGTGAYTGELFF | TGTGCCACCAGTGAAGGGACAGGGGCGTACACCGGGGAGCTGTTTTTT
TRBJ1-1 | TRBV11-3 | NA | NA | CASSFKGENTEAFF | TGTGCCAGCAGCTTTAAGGGGGAGAACACTGAAGCTTTCTTT
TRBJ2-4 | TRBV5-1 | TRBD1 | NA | CASSSQGDKNIQYF | TGCGCCAGCAGCTCGCAGGGGGACAAAAACATTCAGTACTTC